The entry below describes one T cell receptor (beta chain). These data are taken from a study of cytomegalovirus exposure and HLA in healthy donors. 60 Vbeta and 13 Jbeta primers were used in PCR. Profiled with immunoSEQ multiplex PCR; TCRdb holds only in-frame clones, not every one. The sample includes around 78,000 clones, more than 65% of them seen just once. Sequencing was carried out using PBMCs. The sequence derives from a woman in her thirties or forties in good health and CMV-seropositive.

For the CDR3, the DNA is TGTGCCAGCAGTTTACCCAGCGGGGGCTCCTACGAGCAGTACTTC. Residues: CASSLPSGGSYEQYF. V and J are TRBV28 and TRBJ2-5; 8 positions match TRBD2. The last part of the DNA fits TRBJ2-7 better; the J call may be wrong. Germline-derived CDR1 and CDR2 are MDHEN and SYDVKM. CDR3 length equals 15 residues.